This T cell receptor (beta chain) stems from a study of cytomegalovirus exposure and HLA in healthy donors. PCR used 60 Vbeta primers and 13 Jbeta primers. Sequenced by immunoSEQ multiplex PCR; TCRdb stores in-frame clones only, minus some. Of about 78,000 clones listed, about three quarters are singletons. The V gene lost 2 bases and the J gene lost 3 bases, with 7 bases spanning the gap. Germline V gene lookup returns CDR1 LNHDA and CDR2 SQIVND (reference sequence). The CDR3 spans 14 residues. Sequences were obtained from PBMCs. The sequence was collected from a woman in her thirties or forties in good health and CMV-seropositive. V and J are TRBV19 and TRBJ2-2; D remains unclear. CDR3 sequence reads: CASSIQTDTGELFF. The CDR3, as DNA: TGTGCCAGTAGTATACAAACGGACACCGGGGAGCTGTTTTTT.